This is a list of T cell receptor beta chains from one sample in a study of shared clonotypes between healthy human individuals. Clones were sequenced by immunoSEQ multiplex PCR, and TCRdb holds only the in-frame ones, with some missing. The sample shows over a million clones, around 82% of them seen only once. Sequenced input: memory CD4+ T cells from PBMCs. These receptors all come from a man aged 18 to 29 in good health. Some clones in this sample may be carry-over from other donors' samples. CDR3s include the opening cysteine and the closing phenylalanine or tryptophan. Each record gives: CDR3 DNA, CDR3 protein, D gene, J gene, clone size, V gene. D genes are given only for firm matches. For some rows the clone size is stated as once, few or many, or as a class when expanded; others skip it.

CDR3nt: TGTGCCAGCAGTCCGGGGCAGGGAAACACCATATATTTT; CDR3aa: CASSPGQGNTIYF; d_gene: -; j_gene: TRBJ1-3; abundance: -; v_gene: TRBV28
CDR3nt: TGTGCCAGCAGCCCACAGGGGTGGGAGCAGTTCTTC; CDR3aa: CASSPQGWEQFF; d_gene: TRBD1; j_gene: TRBJ2-1; abundance: once; v_gene: TRBV2
CDR3nt: TGTGCCAGCTCACAAGGGACGGCCTCCTACAATGAGCAGTTCTTC; CDR3aa: CASSQGTASYNEQFF; d_gene: -; j_gene: TRBJ2-1; abundance: -; v_gene: TRBV18
CDR3nt: TGCGCCAGCAGCTTCCTAGGGGGCGCTGACTATGGCTACACCTTC; CDR3aa: CASSFLGGADYGYTF; d_gene: TRBD1; j_gene: TRBJ1-2; abundance: -; v_gene: TRBV5-1
CDR3nt: TGTGCCAGCAGTCCTAACACAGATACGCAGTATTTT; CDR3aa: CASSPNTDTQYF; d_gene: -; j_gene: TRBJ2-3; abundance: few; v_gene: TRBV27
CDR3nt: TGTGCCAGCAGTGGAACAAGGGCCTCTAGCACAGATACGCAGTATTTT; CDR3aa: CASSGTRASSTDTQYF; d_gene: -; j_gene: TRBJ2-3; abundance: -; v_gene: TRBV6-1
CDR3nt: TGTGCCAGCAGTGAGGGTCAGGGCATGAACACTGAAGCTTTCTTT; CDR3aa: CASSEGQGMNTEAFF; d_gene: -; j_gene: TRBJ1-1; abundance: -; v_gene: TRBV6-1
CDR3nt: TGTGCCAGCTCGGTAGCGGGAGGAGGGAACAATGAGCAGTTCTTC; CDR3aa: CASSVAGGGNNEQFF; d_gene: TRBD2; j_gene: TRBJ2-1; abundance: once; v_gene: TRBV2
CDR3nt: TGTGCCAGCAGCTTGGTTCTAGCGGGGATTTACAATGAGCAGTTCTTC; CDR3aa: CASSLVLAGIYNEQFF; d_gene: TRBD2; j_gene: TRBJ2-1; abundance: -; v_gene: TRBV5-4
CDR3nt: TGTGCCAGCAGCTTTTACGGCTCAGCGAGTCAGCCCCAGCATTTT; CDR3aa: CASSFYGSASQPQHF; d_gene: -; j_gene: TRBJ1-5; abundance: -; v_gene: TRBV5-5
CDR3nt: TGTGCCAGCAGTTACTCTGGATCCTACGAGCAGTACTTC; CDR3aa: CASSYSGSYEQYF; d_gene: -; j_gene: TRBJ2-7; abundance: -; v_gene: TRBV6-6
CDR3nt: TGTGCCAGCCTACAGGGGGGTGCTCGCACAGATACGCAGTATTTT; CDR3aa: CASLQGGARTDTQYF; d_gene: TRBD1; j_gene: TRBJ2-3; abundance: -; v_gene: TRBV28
CDR3nt: TGTGCCAGCAGCTTACTTCCACTTCGGAGGACAGATACGCAGTATTTT; CDR3aa: CASSLLPLRRTDTQYF; d_gene: -; j_gene: TRBJ2-3; abundance: -; v_gene: TRBV7-3
CDR3nt: TGCGCCAGCCACACCGGGACAGCTTCAGATACGCAGTATTTT; CDR3aa: CASHTGTASDTQYF; d_gene: TRBD1; j_gene: TRBJ2-3; abundance: -; v_gene: TRBV5-1
CDR3nt: TGCAGCGTGTGGAGGGGGGAAGAGACCCAGTACTTC; CDR3aa: CSVWRGEETQYF; d_gene: -; j_gene: TRBJ2-5; abundance: -; v_gene: TRBV29-1
CDR3nt: TGCAGCGTTGGTGAAGCATACAATGAGCAGTTCTTC; CDR3aa: CSVGEAYNEQFF; d_gene: -; j_gene: TRBJ2-1; abundance: -; v_gene: TRBV29-1
CDR3nt: TGCGCCAGCAGCTTGGAGTTGGGGGAAGGGTTCTATGGCTACACCTTC; CDR3aa: CASSLELGEGFYGYTF; d_gene: -; j_gene: TRBJ1-2; abundance: -; v_gene: TRBV5-1
CDR3nt: TGTGCCAGCAGAGCGAGAACAGGGGCAACTAATGAAAAACTGTTTTTT; CDR3aa: CASRARTGATNEKLFF; d_gene: TRBD1; j_gene: TRBJ1-4; abundance: -; v_gene: TRBV27
CDR3nt: TGTGCCAGCAGTCCGCGGGGGGTTGATGGCTACACCTTC; CDR3aa: CASSPRGVDGYTF; d_gene: -; j_gene: TRBJ1-2; abundance: -; v_gene: TRBV27
CDR3nt: TGTGCCAGCAGTTACTCGATGGGTCAGGGGGCTTACGAGCAGTACTTC; CDR3aa: CASSYSMGQGAYEQYF; d_gene: TRBD1; j_gene: TRBJ2-7; abundance: -; v_gene: TRBV6-5
CDR3nt: TGTGCCAGCAGGACCGGACGGAATAACTATGGCTACACCTTC; CDR3aa: CASRTGRNNYGYTF; d_gene: -; j_gene: TRBJ1-2; abundance: -; v_gene: TRBV2
CDR3nt: TGTGCCAGCTCACCACCCGGGGACAGGGGGATCGGGGAGCTGTTTTTT; CDR3aa: CASSPPGDRGIGELFF; d_gene: TRBD1; j_gene: TRBJ2-2; abundance: -; v_gene: TRBV18
CDR3nt: TGTGCCAGCAGCTCCCTCGCGGAGCACAATGAGCAGTTCTTC; CDR3aa: CASSSLAEHNEQFF; d_gene: -; j_gene: TRBJ2-1; abundance: -; v_gene: TRBV7-9
CDR3nt: TGTGCCAGCAGCTCCTCTAGCGGGAAGTATACGCAGTATTTT; CDR3aa: CASSSSSGKYTQYF; d_gene: TRBD2; j_gene: TRBJ2-3; abundance: -; v_gene: TRBV7-9